This entry is about one T cell receptor (beta chain). The data are from a study of blood T cells in healthy people across ages. Alongside a J-beta primer mix, a sample-barcoded 5' primer served in a second PCR lasting about 7 to 11 cycles. Each cDNA was tagged by a template-switch adaptor containing 12 random nucleotides. TCRdb ran MiXCR on the 5' RACE reads and lists one entry per CDR3 protein. The repertoire holds 1.5 million to 1.9 million distinct CDR3 sequences, with 35% to 45% as singletons. The sequence came from a woman aged 18-35 years in good health. The specimen sequenced was blood.

The CDR3 here is CASSLRALGRSQETQYF. The CDR3 nucleotides read TGTGCCAGCAGCTTAAGGGCCCTGGGACGGTCCCAAGAGACCCAGTACTTC. The chain has TRBV7-9 and TRBJ2-5, with D perhaps being TRBD1 or TRBD2 (5 bases each). In germline, CDR1 is SEHNR, CDR2 FQNEAQ (reference sequence). This CDR3 has 17 amino acids. The ends were cut back, 2 bases at V and 1 base at J, with 17 bases in the middle. The whole variable domain, remainder taken from reference TRBV7-9 and TRBJ2-5, is DTGVSQNPRHKITKRGQNVTFRCDPISEHNRLYWYRQTLGQGPEFLTYFQNEAQLEKSRLLSDRFSAERPKGSFSTLEIQRTEQGDSAMYLCASSLRALGRSQETQYFGPGTRLLVL.